This T cell receptor beta chain is from a study of Ad26.COV2.S vaccination and SARS-CoV-2 variants. Study-level findings and limits: After vaccination, reports described spike-specific CD8+ and CD4+ T cell responses as showing substantial breadth.

TCRdb keeps only in-frame clones here, not all; method: immunoSEQ multiplex PCR. Among over 400,000 clones listed, roughly 90% were seen once. The CDR3 spans 13 residues. Germline V gives CDR1 MNHEY, CDR2 SVGAGI. Trimming removed 5 bases from V and 5 bases from J, with 10 bases in between. In regard to this clone: The target antigen is unknown.

Treatment reported: 19 received Ad26.COV2.S at low or high dose, single or two shots; 5 received placebo; per-sample allocation not given. Samples came from day 63 after the first vaccine or placebo injection. The chain couples TRBV6-5 to TRBJ1-5, with no clear D. The sample in question was peripheral blood, obtained in a trial of Ad26.COV2.S vaccine versus placebo. The receptor was isolated from a person aged 18-60 years who received the Ad26.COV2.S COVID-19 vaccine or a placebo. This chain's CDR3 is CASSPHVYQPQHF. CDR3 coding DNA: TGTGCCAGCAGTCCACATGTCTATCAGCCCCAGCATTTT.